This T cell receptor beta chain was recovered during a study of beta chain features in type 1 diabetes. Each of the sorted populations had a purity greater than 98%. Findings and limits, study-wide: The study left unresolved whether HLA type influences TCRB rearrangement.

Expressed TCRB transcripts were sequenced after all isolated RNA was converted to cDNA. Sequencing was performed with immunoSEQ multiplex PCR; in TCRdb, only in-frame clones are kept and a portion is missing. The data contain about 620,000 clones, roughly 16% of them singletons. Of note for this clone: The antigen is not known.

This CDR3 contains 11 residues. CDR1 is MGHDK and CDR2 is SYGVNS in the germline V gene. Trimming removed 6 bases from V and 6 bases from J; junction bases left unmatched: 0. The sequence came from a man between 18 and 29 years old in good health. Sequenced input: naive CD4+ T cells from blood. The rearrangement uses TRBV25-1 and TRBJ1-2; the match to TRBD1 covers 8 bases. The CDR3 nucleotides read TGTGCCAGCAGGGACAGGGATGGCTACACCTTC. It yields the protein CASRDRDGYTF.